The next 20 T cell receptor beta chains were all read from a single sample in a study of T-cell memory formation after mild COVID-19. TCRdb re-analysed the 5' RACE reads in MiXCR, keeping a single row per CDR3 protein. The table lists about 210,000 distinct CDR3 sequences, 27% of them singletons, with about an eighth in the top ten. Sequenced input: PBMCs or a T cell subset sorted from them (not recorded which). The receptors were sampled from an adult woman who had mild COVID-19 (a few samples of this study predate the infection). Cell type and time point are not known.

The chain has TRBV12-3 or TRBV12-4 and TRBJ2-1; 16 nucleotides align to TRBD2. V shed 5 bases, J shed 1 base, and the junction held 5 bases outside the gene matches. The CDR3 loop spans 18 amino acids. CDR3 in amino acids: CASSPGTSGGASYNEQFF. The CDR3 DNA reads as TGTGCCAGCAGTCCTGGGACTAGCGGGGGGGCGTCCTACAATGAGCAGTTCTTC.

The rearrangement uses TRBV12-3 or TRBV12-4 and TRBJ1-1; D call uncertain. Trimming left V 2 bases short and J 1 base short, with 11 bases between. This CDR3 comprises 15 residues. CDR3 coding DNA: TGTGCCAGCAGTTTATCTTCCGGAGGGAACACTGAAGCTTTCTTT. This codes for CASSLSSGGNTEAFF.

This clonotype was counted between two and nine times. The chain uses TRBV14 and TRBJ2-7; 14 positions match TRBD2. Germline V gene lookup returns CDR1 SGHDN and CDR2 FVKESK. The junction had 6 bases not matched to a gene; V was cut back by 4 bases and J by 4 bases. The CDR3 covers 16 residues. CDR3 nucleotides: TGTGCCAGCAGCCCCGGGACTAGCGGGGGCCGTTACGAGCAGTACTTC. Its protein product is CASSPGTSGGRYEQYF.

This clonotype has just a few counts. The chain joins TRBV12-3 or TRBV12-4 to TRBJ2-1; 8 nucleotides match TRBD1. This CDR3 contains 20 residues. V trimming: 7 bases; J trimming: 4 bases; junction bases outside the gene matches: 24. CDR3 sequence: CASTLESRDRSYIFYNEQFF. The CDR3 DNA sequence: TGTGCCAGCACCCTTGAGTCCAGGGACAGGAGCTACATTTTTTACAATGAGCAGTTCTTC.

Only a few counts were recorded for this clonotype. The chain couples TRBV5-1 to TRBJ2-1; maybe TRBD1 (6 bases). CDR3 length: 15 residues. Trimming stripped 3 bases from V and 4 bases from J, with 14 bases between. CDR1 and CDR2 (germline): SGHRS, YFSETQ. CDR3 loop: CASSSDPTGYNEQFF. The CDR3 region has the DNA TGCGCCAGCAGCTCTGATCCCACAGGGTACAATGAGCAGTTCTTC.

This clonotype has more than one count but fewer than ten. The chain has TRBV18 and TRBJ2-7, with D perhaps matching TRBD2 (6 bases). The germline gives CDR1 KGHSH, CDR2 LQKENI. There are 14 residues in the CDR3. V gave up 6 bases and J gave up 3 bases, with 15 bases separating them. CDR3 coding DNA: TGTGCCAGCTCTCCTGGAGGGAAAGTCTACGAGCAGTACTTC. It translates to CASSPGGKVYEQYF.

The gene calls are TRBV27 and TRBJ1-2; tentative D call: TRBD1 (5 bases). V was pared by 3 bases and J by 7 bases, with 12 bases between. This CDR3 is 13 amino acids long. Per the germline V gene, CDR1 is MNHEY and CDR2 is SMNVEV (reference sequence). CDR3 sequence: CASSFGRVGGYTF. The CDR3 nucleotides read TGTGCCAGCAGTTTCGGCAGGGTCGGTGGCTACACCTTC.

The chain links TRBV30 to TRBJ1-4; 7 positions match TRBD1. The V and J ends lost 2 bases and 12 bases, in that order; junction bases with no gene match: 12. Germline V gene data show CDR1 as GTSNPN and CDR2 as SVGIG (reference sequence). This CDR3 is built from 14 residues. The CDR3, as DNA: TGTGCCTGGAGTCCGGGGACAGCACCTGGGGAACTGTTTTTT. This codes for CAWSPGTAPGELFF.

V usage is TRBV7-9 and J usage is TRBJ1-4; 10 nucleotides agree with TRBD1. The ends lost 3 bases at V and 8 bases at J; junction bases unmatched: 3. Germline CDR1 and CDR2: SEHNR and FQNEAQ (reference sequence). This CDR3 has 14 amino acids. CDR3 amino acids: CASSFRTGGEKLFF. CDR3 in DNA: TGTGCCAGCAGCTTCAGGACAGGGGGGGAAAAACTGTTTTTT.

This clonotype was counted a few times. Here the CDR3 DNA reads TGTGCCAGCAGTTTAGCCCCGGACAGAAATCAGCCCCAGCATTTT. Its protein product is CASSLAPDRNQPQHF. This chain uses TRBV12-3 or TRBV12-4 with TRBJ1-5; a possible D gene is TRBD1 (6 bases). Trimming stripped 0 bases from V and 4 bases from J, with 10 bases between. The CDR3 runs to 15 residues.

The chain uses TRBV7-9 and TRBJ1-3; D remains unclear. Germline lookup yields CDR1 SEHNR and CDR2 FQNEAQ (reference sequence). There are 12 residues in the CDR3. Trimming removed 1 base from V and 7 bases from J, with 5 bases in between. CDR3 in DNA: TGTGCCAGCAGCTTAGATTGGAACACCATATATTTT. It encodes CASSLDWNTIYF.

This clonotype was found many times. V gene TRBV25-1 combines with J gene TRBJ2-3; 7 nucleotides align to TRBD2. Germline lookup yields CDR1 MGHDK and CDR2 SYGVNS. J lost 4 bases, V lost 1 base, and 5 bases had no gene match. The CDR3 spans 15 residues. The chain's CDR3 is CASSESRGDADTQYF. CDR3 DNA: TGTGCCAGCAGTGAATCTCGGGGGGACGCAGATACGCAGTATTTT.

The chain uses TRBV6-6 and TRBJ2-1, with TRBD2 matching over 8 bases. Germline trimming cut 0 bases from V and 3 bases from J; bases unmatched to any gene: 7. The CDR3 has 17 amino acids. Germline CDR1 is MNHNY and CDR2 is SVGAGI (reference sequence). The CDR3 loop is CASSYSSWRGVYNEQFF. The CDR3 nucleotides read TGTGCCAGCAGTTACTCGAGTTGGCGGGGGGTCTACAATGAGCAGTTCTTC.

This clonotype was counted between two and nine times. This sequence joins TRBV12-3 or TRBV12-4 and TRBJ2-3; D remains unclear. This CDR3 has 15 residues. V lost 4 bases and J lost 1, with 12 bases in between. The CDR3 sequence: CASSWRAGGTDTQYF. The CDR3 coding sequence is TGTGCCAGCAGTTGGAGAGCTGGTGGCACAGATACGCAGTATTTT.

The rearrangement joins TRBV7-3 to TRBJ2-5; TRBD2 matches at 7 bases. CDR1 SGHTA and CDR2 FQGTGA come from the germline V gene. The CDR3 contains 14 residues. J lost 5 bases, V lost 5 bases, and 8 bases had no gene match. The DNA for the CDR3 is TGTGCCAGCAGCCCGGGATCAGCGGGGGAGACCCAGTACTTC. As protein: CASSPGSAGETQYF.

This clonotype has only a few counts. The V gene is TRBV29-1, the J gene TRBJ2-1; TRBD1 agrees at 7 bases. After removal of 7 bases from V and 9 bases from J, the junction contained 9 bases not matched to a gene. Per the germline V gene, CDR1 is SQVTM and CDR2 is ANQGSEA. This CDR3 has 12 amino acids. The CDR3 loop is CSAGQLSTEQFF. CDR3 nucleotide sequence: TGCAGCGCGGGACAGCTATCGACTGAGCAGTTCTTC.

The V call is TRBV24-1, the J call TRBJ2-3; the D gene is possibly TRBD1 (5 bases). This CDR3 comprises 16 residues. Per the germline V gene, CDR1 is KGHDR and CDR2 is SFDVKD. The V gene lost 3 bases and the J gene lost 0 bases, with 12 bases spanning the gap. As DNA, the CDR3 is TGTGCCACCAGTGATGAACAGGTTACTAGCACAGATACGCAGTATTTT. This gives the protein CATSDEQVTSTDTQYF.

This clonotype appeared many times. The chain joins TRBV7-6 to TRBJ2-1; 16 bases line up with TRBD2. Germline V gene lookup returns CDR1 SGHVS and CDR2 FNYEAQ. The V segment lost 3 bases and the J segment 12 bases; nucleotides outside the gene matches: 5. This CDR3 region has 15 residues. The CDR3 nucleotides read TGTGCCAGCAGCTTTGGGACTAGCGGGGGGGCCGGGCAGTTCTTC. Amino acid sequence: CASSFGTSGGAGQFF.

This clonotype was counted only a few times. The V and J genes are TRBV12-3 or TRBV12-4 and TRBJ2-7; D gene uncertain. This CDR3 has 14 amino acids. The V gene lost 6 bases and the J gene lost 2 bases, with 14 bases spanning the gap. CDR3 bases: TGTGCCAGCAGCCCCCCCTCGGGCCCCTACGAGCAGTACTTC. Translating it yields CASSPPSGPYEQYF.

The J gene is TRBJ2-5, the V gene TRBV7-6; 8 nucleotides match TRBD2. The CDR3 covers 17 residues. Unmatched junction bases numbered 11, after V lost 0 bases and J lost 5 bases. Per the germline V gene, CDR1 is SGHVS and CDR2 is FNYEAQ. The CDR3 bases are TGTGCCAGCAGCTTAGCGGCCCTTACAAGCGGGAGCGAGACCCAGTACTTC. This gives the protein CASSLAALTSGSETQYF.